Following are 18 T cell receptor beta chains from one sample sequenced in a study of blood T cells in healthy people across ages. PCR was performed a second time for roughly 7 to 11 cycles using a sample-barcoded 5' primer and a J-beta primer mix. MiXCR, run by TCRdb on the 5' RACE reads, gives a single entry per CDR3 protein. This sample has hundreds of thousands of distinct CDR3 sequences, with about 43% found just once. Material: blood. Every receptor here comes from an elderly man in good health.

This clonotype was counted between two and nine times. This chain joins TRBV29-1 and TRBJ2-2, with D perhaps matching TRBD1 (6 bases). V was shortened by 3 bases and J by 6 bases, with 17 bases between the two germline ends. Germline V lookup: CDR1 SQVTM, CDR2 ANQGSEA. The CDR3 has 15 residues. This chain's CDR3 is CSVDVSNTGSGELFF. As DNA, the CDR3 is TGCAGCGTTGACGTGTCAAATACAGGGTCCGGGGAGCTGTTTTTT.

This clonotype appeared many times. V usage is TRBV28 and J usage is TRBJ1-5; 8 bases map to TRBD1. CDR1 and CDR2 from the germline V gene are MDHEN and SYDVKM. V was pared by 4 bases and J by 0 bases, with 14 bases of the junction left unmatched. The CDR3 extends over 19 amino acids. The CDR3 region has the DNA TGTGCCAGCAGTTCCCTCCCGGGACAGGTTGGGAATAGCAATCAGCCCCAGCATTTT. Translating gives CASSSLPGQVGNSNQPQHF.

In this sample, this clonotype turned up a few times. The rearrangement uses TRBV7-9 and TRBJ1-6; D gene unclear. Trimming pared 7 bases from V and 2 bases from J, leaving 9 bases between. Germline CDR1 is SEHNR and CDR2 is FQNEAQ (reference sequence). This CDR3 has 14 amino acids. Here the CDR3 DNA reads TGTGCCAGCATGCCTGGGCCCTATAATTCACCCCTCCACTTT. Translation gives CASMPGPYNSPLHF.

CDR3 amino acids: CASGSTNEKLFF. The CDR3 nucleotides read TGTGCCAGCGGATCAACTAATGAAAAACTGTTTTTT. This sequence joins TRBV3-1 and TRBJ1-4, with D unresolved. CDR1 LGHDT and CDR2 YNNKEL come from the germline V gene (reference sequence). With 8 bases removed from V and 0 bases from J, the gap between germline ends came to 4 bases. The length of the CDR3 is 12 residues. The entire variable domain, with the rest obtained from reference TRBV3-1 and TRBJ1-4, is as follows: DTAVSQTPKYLVTQMGNDKSIKCEQNLGHDTMYWYKQDSKKFLKIMFSYNNKELIINETVPNRFSPKSPDKAHLNLHINSLELGDSAVYFCASGSTNEKLFFGSGTQLSVL.

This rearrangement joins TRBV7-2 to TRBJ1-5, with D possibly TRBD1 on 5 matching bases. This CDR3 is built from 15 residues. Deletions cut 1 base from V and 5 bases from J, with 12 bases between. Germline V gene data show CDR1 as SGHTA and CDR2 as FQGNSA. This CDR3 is CASSLERGLHQPQHF. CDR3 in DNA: TGTGCCAGCAGCTTAGAAAGGGGCTTGCATCAGCCCCAGCATTTT.

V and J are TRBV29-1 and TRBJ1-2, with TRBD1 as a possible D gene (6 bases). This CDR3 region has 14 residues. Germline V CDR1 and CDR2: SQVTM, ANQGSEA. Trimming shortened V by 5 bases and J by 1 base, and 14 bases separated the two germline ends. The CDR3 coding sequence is TGCAGCGTTTCGGAGGGGGTTTATAACTATGGCTACACCTTC. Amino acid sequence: CSVSEGVYNYGYTF.

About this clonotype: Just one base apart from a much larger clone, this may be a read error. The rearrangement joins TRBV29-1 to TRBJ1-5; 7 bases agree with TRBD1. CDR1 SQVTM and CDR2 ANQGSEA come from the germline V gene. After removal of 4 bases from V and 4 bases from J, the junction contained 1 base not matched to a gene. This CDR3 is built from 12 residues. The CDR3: CSVGDRNQPQHF. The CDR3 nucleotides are TGCAGCGTTGGGGACAGAAATCAGCCCCAGCATTTT. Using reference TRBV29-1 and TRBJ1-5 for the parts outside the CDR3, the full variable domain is SAVISQKPSRDICQRGTSLTIQCQVDSQVTMMFWYRQQPGQSLTLIATANQGSEATYESGFVIDKFPISRPNLTFSTLTVSNMSPEDSSIYLCSVGDRNQPQHFGDGTRLSIL.

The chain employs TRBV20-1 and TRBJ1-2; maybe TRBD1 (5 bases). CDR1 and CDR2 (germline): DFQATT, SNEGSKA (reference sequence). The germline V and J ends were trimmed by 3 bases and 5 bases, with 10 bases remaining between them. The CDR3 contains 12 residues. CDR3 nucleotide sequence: TGCAGTGCTAGTGACAGCTTATATGGCTACACCTTC. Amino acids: CSASDSLYGYTF.

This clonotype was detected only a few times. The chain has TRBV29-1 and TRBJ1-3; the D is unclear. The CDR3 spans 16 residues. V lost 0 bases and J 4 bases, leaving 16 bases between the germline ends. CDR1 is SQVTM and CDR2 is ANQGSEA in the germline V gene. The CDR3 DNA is TGCAGCGTTGAAGATATTACGTTGGGTTCAGGAAACACCATATATTTT. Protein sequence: CSVEDITLGSGNTIYF.

DNA for the CDR3: TGCAGTGCTATCGAGAGGGGGGGTTACGAGCAGTACTTC. Translation gives CSAIERGGYEQYF. V usage is TRBV20-1 and J usage is TRBJ2-7; perhaps TRBD2 as D (7 bases). Germline assignment: CDR1 DFQATT and CDR2 SNEGSKA (reference sequence). There are 13 residues in the CDR3. The V gene lost 4 bases and the J gene lost 4 bases, with 14 bases spanning the gap.

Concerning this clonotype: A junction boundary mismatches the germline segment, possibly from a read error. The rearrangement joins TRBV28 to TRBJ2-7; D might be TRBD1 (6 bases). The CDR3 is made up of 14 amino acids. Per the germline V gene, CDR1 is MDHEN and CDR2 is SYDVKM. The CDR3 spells CASSLQGGRYGQYF. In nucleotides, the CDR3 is TGTGCCAGCAGTCTACAGGGCGGTCGCTACGGGCAGTACTTC.

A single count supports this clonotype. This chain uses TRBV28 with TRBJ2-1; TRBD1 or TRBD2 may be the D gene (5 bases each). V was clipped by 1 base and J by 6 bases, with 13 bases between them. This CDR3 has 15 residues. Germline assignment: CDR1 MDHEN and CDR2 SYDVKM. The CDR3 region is CASSLSAERGNEQFF. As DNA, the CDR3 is TGTGCCAGCAGTTTATCAGCGGAGAGGGGCAATGAGCAGTTCTTC.

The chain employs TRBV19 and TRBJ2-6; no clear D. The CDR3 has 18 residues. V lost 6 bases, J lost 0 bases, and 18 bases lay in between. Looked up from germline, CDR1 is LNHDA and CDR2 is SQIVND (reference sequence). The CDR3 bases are TGTGCCAGTAGCATAAAATCGGCTCCCTTCTCTGGGGCCAACGTCCTGACTTTC. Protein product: CASSIKSAPFSGANVLTF.

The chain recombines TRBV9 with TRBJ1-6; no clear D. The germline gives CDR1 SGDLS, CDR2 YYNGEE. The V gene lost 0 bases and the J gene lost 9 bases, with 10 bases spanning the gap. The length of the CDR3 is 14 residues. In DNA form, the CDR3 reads TGTGCCAGCAGCGTAGCTCAATGGAGTTCACCCCTCCACTTT. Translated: CASSVAQWSSPLHF.

The CDR3 loop reads CSASATSGTETQYF. CDR3 DNA: TGCAGTGCTAGTGCGACTAGCGGGACAGAGACCCAGTACTTC. J is TRBJ2-5 and V is TRBV20-1, with TRBD2 matching 11 bases. The V gene's germline CDR1 is DFQATT and CDR2 SNEGSKA (reference sequence). J lost 4 bases, V lost 3 bases, and 4 bases had no gene match. The CDR3 covers 14 residues.

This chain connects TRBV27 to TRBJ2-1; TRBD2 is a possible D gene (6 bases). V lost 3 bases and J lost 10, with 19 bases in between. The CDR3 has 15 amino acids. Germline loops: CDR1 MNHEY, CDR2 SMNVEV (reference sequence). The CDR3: CASSLFGGAKGEQFF. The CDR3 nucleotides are TGTGCCAGCAGTTTGTTTGGCGGGGCGAAGGGCGAGCAGTTCTTC.

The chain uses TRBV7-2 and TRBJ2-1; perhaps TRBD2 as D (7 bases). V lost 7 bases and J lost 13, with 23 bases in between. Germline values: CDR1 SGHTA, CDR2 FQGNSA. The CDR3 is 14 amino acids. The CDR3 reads CASNLGGGTETQFF. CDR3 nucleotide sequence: TGTGCCAGCAACCTTGGGGGGGGCACGGAGACCCAGTTCTTC.

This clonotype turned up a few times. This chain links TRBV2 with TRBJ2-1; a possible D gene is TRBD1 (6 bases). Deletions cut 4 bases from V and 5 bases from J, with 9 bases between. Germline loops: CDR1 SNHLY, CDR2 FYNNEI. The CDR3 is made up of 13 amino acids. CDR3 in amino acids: CASSADRNNEQFF. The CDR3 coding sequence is TGTGCCAGCAGTGCCGACAGGAACAATGAGCAGTTCTTC.